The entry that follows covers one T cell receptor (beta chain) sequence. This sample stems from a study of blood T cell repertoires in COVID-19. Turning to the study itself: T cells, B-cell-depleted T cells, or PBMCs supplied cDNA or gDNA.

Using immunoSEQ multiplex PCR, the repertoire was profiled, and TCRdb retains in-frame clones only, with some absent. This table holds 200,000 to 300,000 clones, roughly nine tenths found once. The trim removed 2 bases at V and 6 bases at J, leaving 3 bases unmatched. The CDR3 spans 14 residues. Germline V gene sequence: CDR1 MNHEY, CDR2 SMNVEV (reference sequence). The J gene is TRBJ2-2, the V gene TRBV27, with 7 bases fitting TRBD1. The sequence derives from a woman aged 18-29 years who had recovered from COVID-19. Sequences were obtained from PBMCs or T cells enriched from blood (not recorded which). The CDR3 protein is CASSLAGGPGELFF. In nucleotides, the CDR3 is TGTGCCAGCAGTTTAGCAGGGGGTCCCGGGGAGCTGTTTTTT.